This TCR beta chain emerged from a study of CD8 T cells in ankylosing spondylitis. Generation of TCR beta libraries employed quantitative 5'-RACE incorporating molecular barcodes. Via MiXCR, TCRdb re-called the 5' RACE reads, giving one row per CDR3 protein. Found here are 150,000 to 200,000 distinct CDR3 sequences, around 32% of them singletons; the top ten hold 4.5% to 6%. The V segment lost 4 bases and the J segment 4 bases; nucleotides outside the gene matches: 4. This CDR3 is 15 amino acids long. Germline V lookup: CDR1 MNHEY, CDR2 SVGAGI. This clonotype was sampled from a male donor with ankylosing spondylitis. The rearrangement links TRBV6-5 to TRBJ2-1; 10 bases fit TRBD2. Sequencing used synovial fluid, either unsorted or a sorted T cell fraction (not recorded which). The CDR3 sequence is CASSSMTSGYNEQFF. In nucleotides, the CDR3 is TGTGCCAGCAGTTCCATGACTAGCGGGTACAATGAGCAGTTCTTC.